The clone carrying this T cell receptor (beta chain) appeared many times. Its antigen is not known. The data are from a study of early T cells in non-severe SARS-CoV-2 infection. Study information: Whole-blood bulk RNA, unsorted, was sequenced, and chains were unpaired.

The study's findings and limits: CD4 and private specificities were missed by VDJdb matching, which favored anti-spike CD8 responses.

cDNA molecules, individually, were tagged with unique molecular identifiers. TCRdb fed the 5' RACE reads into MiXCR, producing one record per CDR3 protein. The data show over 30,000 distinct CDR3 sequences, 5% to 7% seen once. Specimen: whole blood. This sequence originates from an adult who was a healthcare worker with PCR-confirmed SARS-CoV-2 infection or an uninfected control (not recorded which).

The CDR3 here is CASSQDQGMNTEAFF. The CDR3 DNA is TGCGCCAGCAGCCAAGATCAGGGGATGAACACTGAAGCTTTCTTT. The chain joins TRBV4-3 to TRBJ1-1; D is perhaps TRBD1 (6 bases). The ends were cut back, 0 bases at V and 0 bases at J, with 8 bases in the middle. CDR3 size: 15 residues. Germline values: CDR1 LGHNA, CDR2 YSLEER.